The following is a T cell receptor beta chain sequence with its context. The table came from immunoSEQ multiplex PCR; TCRdb's copy has only in-frame clones and leaves some out. In the table there are roughly 200,000 clones, around 90% of which are singletons. The source of the sample is a study of blood T cell repertoires in COVID-19. Study at large: PBMCs, B-cell-depleted T cells, or T cells provided the cDNA or gDNA that made up the material.

The CDR3 is 17 residues long. The V end was cut by 3 bases, the J end by 6 bases, with 21 bases between. Germline CDR1 and CDR2: KGHSH and LQKENI. The source is a man aged 55-75 years with active or convalescent COVID-19. Sequenced: peripheral blood. This chain links TRBV18 with TRBJ2-1; D is possibly TRBD2 (6 bases). The CDR3 spells CASSPTKSGLNFNEQFF. The CDR3 DNA sequence: TGTGCCAGCTCACCCACTAAGTCGGGACTGAATTTCAATGAGCAGTTCTTC.